These 23 T cell receptor beta chains were all obtained from the same sample, sequenced in a study of shared clonotypes between healthy human individuals (dated by TCRdb to about 2020). Library preparation was by the immunoSEQ multiplex PCR assay. The clones in this table, taken by TCRdb from immuneACCESS, are in-frame only. Not every clone is retained; where verified, under half of the shortfall comes from an unresolved V gene, and the cause of the rest is unknown. The sample table lists fewer than 1 million clones, about 97% of them with a count of one. Together, the top ten hold less than 0.25% of the sample. CD8 naive samples were obtained by positive selection for CCR7 among CD45RO-negative cells, yielding a CD45RA+CCR7+ population from which TemRA cells were excluded. Sample: naive CD8+ T cells sorted from blood. Explained via the paper, the cell subset or site label denotes: CD45RA+CCR7+. Source of these receptors: a man younger than 40 in good health.

The V gene is TRBV13, the J gene TRBJ2-7; D is tentatively TRBD1 or TRBD2 (6 bases each). Germline lookup yields CDR1 PRHDT and CDR2 FYEKMQ (reference sequence). The V gene lost 4 bases and the J gene lost 5 bases, with 18 bases spanning the gap. The CDR3 has 15 amino acids. The CDR3 DNA reads as TGTGCCAGCAGCTACAGGGCCGCGGGGAGGCACGAGCAGTACTTC. Translating it yields CASSYRAAGRHEQYF.

The CDR3 region is CASSLAPGDEQFF. The CDR3 DNA reads as TGCGCCAGCAGCTTGGCCCCTGGGGATGAGCAGTTCTTC. This chain joins TRBV5-1 and TRBJ2-1, with D hard to call. Germline V lookup: CDR1 SGHRS, CDR2 YFSETQ. The ends were cut back, 0 bases at V and 8 bases at J, with 9 bases in the middle. The CDR3 sequence is 13 residues long. Together with reference TRBV5-1 and TRBJ2-1, the CDR3 gives the full variable domain: KAGVTQTPRYLIKTRGQQVTLSCSPISGHRSVSWYQQTPGQGLQFLFEYFSETQRNKGNFPGRFSGRQFSNSRSEMNVSTLELGDSALYLCASSLAPGDEQFFGPGTRLTVL.

CDR3 in DNA: TGCGCCAGCAGCCTCTCAACTAGCACAGATACGCAGTATTTT. Amino acids: CASSLSTSTDTQYF. The V gene is TRBV4-1, the J gene TRBJ2-3; D not resolved. This CDR3 spans 14 amino acids. Germline lookup yields CDR1 MGHRA and CDR2 YSYEKL. Trimming took 4 bases from V and 0 from J, leaving 8 bases between them.

This chain joins TRBV5-4 and TRBJ2-1; TRBD2 matches at 14 bases. CDR1 and CDR2 from the germline V gene are SGHNT and YYREEE (reference sequence). The CDR3 spans 15 residues. V gave up 4 bases and J gave up 7 bases; unmatched junction bases: 4. As DNA, the CDR3 is TGTGCCAGCAGCCCGGGACTAGCGGGAGAGAATGAGCAGTTCTTC. Translating gives CASSPGLAGENEQFF. Full variable domain (remainder filled in from reference TRBV5-4 and TRBJ2-1): ETGVTQSPTHLIKTRGQQVTLRCSSQSGHNTVSWYQQALGQGPQFIFQYYREEENGRGNFPPRFSGLQFPNYSSELNVNALELDDSALYLCASSPGLAGENEQFFGPGTRLTVL.

The CDR3 region is CASSGLDDEQFF. CDR3 coding DNA: TGTGCCAGCAGTGGGCTTGACGATGAGCAGTTCTTC. This chain joins TRBV6-1 and TRBJ2-1, with D unclear. V gave up 4 bases and J gave up 8 bases, with 9 bases separating them. Germline CDR1 MNHNS, CDR2 SASEGT. There are 12 residues in the CDR3.

The rearrangement uses TRBV29-1 and TRBJ2-2; perhaps TRBD2 as D (6 bases). This CDR3 has 16 amino acids. Germline CDR1 reads SQVTM; CDR2 reads ANQGSEA. V was shortened by 0 bases and J by 0 bases, with 11 bases between the two germline ends. The chain's CDR3 is CSVEEGPGANTGELFF. The CDR3 bases are TGCAGCGTTGAAGAAGGACCGGGAGCGAACACCGGGGAGCTGTTTTTT.

The V gene is TRBV27, the J gene TRBJ2-6; D not certain. CDR1 MNHEY and CDR2 SMNVEV come from the germline V gene (reference sequence). The CDR3 totals 15 residues. Trimming stripped 3 bases from V and 2 bases from J, with 8 bases between. In DNA form, the CDR3 reads TGTGCCAGCAGTTTTACCCTGCCTGGGGCCAACGTCCTGACTTTC. Translating it yields CASSFTLPGANVLTF.

This chain connects TRBV5-1 to TRBJ2-7; D remains ambiguous. V shed 6 bases and J shed 3 bases, with 10 bases lying between them. The germline V gene encodes CDR1 SGHRS and CDR2 YFSETQ. This CDR3 comprises 12 residues. The CDR3 loop reads CASTSESYEQYF. The CDR3 DNA is TGCGCCAGCACCTCCGAAAGCTACGAGCAGTACTTC.

V is TRBV9 and J is TRBJ2-3; D may be TRBD1 (6 bases). V was cut by 3 bases and J by 0 bases, with 11 bases left in between. The CDR3 covers 15 residues. Germline CDR1 SGDLS, CDR2 YYNGEE. Here the CDR3 reads CASSATGTSTDTQYF. The CDR3 coding sequence is TGTGCCAGCAGCGCGACAGGAACTAGCACAGATACGCAGTATTTT.

V gene TRBV4-3 combines with J gene TRBJ1-1; the match to TRBD1 covers 7 bases. The CDR3 consists of 17 residues. Germline CDR1 reads LGHNA; CDR2 reads YSLEER. V lost 4 bases, J lost 0 bases, and 11 bases stayed unmatched. The DNA for the CDR3 is TGCGCCAGCAGCCCCGACGTCGCAGGGGGTATGAACACTGAAGCTTTCTTT. It encodes CASSPDVAGGMNTEAFF.

This clone has only one observation. The chain employs TRBV4-3 and TRBJ2-7; 9 positions agree with TRBD1. CDR3 size: 14 residues. The germline CDR1 and CDR2 sequences are LGHNA and YSLEER. The V segment lost 3 bases and the J segment 2 bases; nucleotides outside the gene matches: 2. As DNA, the CDR3 is TGCGCCAGCAGCCACGACAGGGGGACCTACGAGCAGTACTTC. Translated, it gives CASSHDRGTYEQYF.

Here the CDR3 DNA reads TGTGCCAGCAGCTCAAGACTAGCGGGAGTCCACGAGCAGTACTTC. Translation gives CASSSRLAGVHEQYF. V is TRBV5-4 and J is TRBJ2-7; 12 bases align to TRBD2. The CDR3 spans 15 residues. The germline CDR1 and CDR2 sequences are SGHNT and YYREEE (reference sequence). Trimming took 3 bases from V and 5 from J; bases not matched to a gene: 6.

The chain is built from TRBV5-1 and TRBJ2-2; D is undetermined. The CDR3 loop spans 15 amino acids. V lost 4 bases and J lost 0, with 10 bases in between. The germline gives CDR1 SGHRS, CDR2 YFSETQ. The CDR3 sequence: CASSADLANTGELFF. For the CDR3, the DNA is TGCGCCAGCAGCGCGGATTTGGCGAACACCGGGGAGCTGTTTTTT. Looking up the rest from reference TRBV5-1 and TRBJ2-2 gives the full variable domain: KAGVTQTPRYLIKTRGQQVTLSCSPISGHRSVSWYQQTPGQGLQFLFEYFSETQRNKGNFPGRFSGRQFSNSRSEMNVSTLELGDSALYLCASSADLANTGELFFGEGSRLTVL.

The gene calls are TRBV7-9 and TRBJ2-7; D is perhaps TRBD1 (5 bases). The ends were cut back, 4 bases at V and 5 bases at J, with 9 bases in the middle. The CDR3 spans 12 residues. CDR1 SEHNR and CDR2 FQNEAQ come from the germline V gene (reference sequence). In DNA, the CDR3 is TGTGCCAGCAGCTATGGACACCACGAGCAGTACTTC. This sequence encodes CASSYGHHEQYF.

Written as DNA, the CDR3 is TGCGCCAGCAGCCAAGAAGGGCTGACTAGCGGGAACCTTCAAGAGACCCAGTACTTC. It codes for CASSQEGLTSGNLQETQYF. The V call is TRBV4-1, the J call TRBJ2-5; 11 bases agree with TRBD2. The germline CDR1 and CDR2 sequences are MGHRA and YSYEKL. V lost 0 bases, J lost 2 bases, and 11 bases stayed unmatched. There are 19 residues in the CDR3.

In regard to this clone: In the same sample, other DNA sequences code for this CDR3. The CDR3: CASSLKGREQYF. CDR3 DNA sequence: TGTGCCAGCAGTTTAAAAGGGCGCGAGCAGTACTTC. The chain employs TRBV27 and TRBJ2-7, with no clear D. CDR1 is MNHEY and CDR2 is SMNVEV in the germline V gene (reference sequence). The V and J ends lost 2 bases and 6 bases respectively, with 8 bases between them. This CDR3 is built from 12 residues.

This chain uses TRBV27 with TRBJ2-7; D possibly corresponds to TRBD1 (6 bases). Germline V lookup: CDR1 MNHEY, CDR2 SMNVEV (reference sequence). V was pared by 3 bases and J by 4 bases, with 13 bases between. The CDR3 loop spans 14 amino acids. CDR3 DNA: TGTGCCAGCAGTTTTGCCGGGACAAAATACGAGCAGTACTTC. Translation gives CASSFAGTKYEQYF.

The rearrangement links TRBV7-8 to TRBJ2-1; 9 positions match TRBD2. CDR1 and CDR2 from the germline V gene are SGHVS and FQNEAQ. CDR3 length: 18 residues. With 2 bases clipped from V and 2 bases from J, the junction kept 10 bases outside the gene matches. The CDR3 loop is CASSLFISREGPYNEQFF. CDR3 DNA sequence: TGTGCCAGCAGCTTATTCATCTCGCGGGAGGGCCCCTACAATGAGCAGTTCTTC.

The chain couples TRBV15 to TRBJ2-7; 12 bases match TRBD1. Looked up from germline, CDR1 is LNHNV and CDR2 is YYDKDF (reference sequence). V lost 0 bases, J lost 6 bases, and 6 bases stayed unmatched. CDR3 length equals 16 residues. The CDR3 nucleotides read TGTGCCACCAGCAGAGATCGGGGGACAGGGGGCATCGAGCAGTACTTC. This codes for CATSRDRGTGGIEQYF.

The genes are TRBV29-1 and TRBJ2-3, with D possibly being TRBD1 (6 bases). The V end was cut by 7 bases, the J end by 6 bases, with 23 bases between. This CDR3 comprises 15 residues. In germline, CDR1 is SQVTM, CDR2 ANQGSEA. The CDR3 nucleotides read TGCAGCGCCCGAGGCGGACGTGTGGACAGTGATACGCAGTATTTT. Translating gives CSARGGRVDSDTQYF.

This clone came up once. The chain couples TRBV18 to TRBJ2-7; D gene uncertain. Trimming took 6 bases from V and 2 from J, leaving 14 bases between them. CDR1 and CDR2 from the germline V gene are KGHSH and LQKENI. The CDR3 runs 14 residues. The CDR3, as DNA: TGTGCCAGCTCTGACAAGACACTGACCTACGAGCAGTACTTC. It translates to CASSDKTLTYEQYF.

CDR3: CASSVDGYSGANVLTF. The CDR3 nucleotides read TGTGCCAGCAGCGTAGATGGGTACTCTGGGGCCAACGTCCTGACTTTC. V gene TRBV9 combines with J gene TRBJ2-6; D is ambiguous. The CDR3 totals 16 residues. Germline CDR1 is SGDLS and CDR2 is YYNGEE. V was trimmed by 0 bases and J by 0 bases, leaving 7 bases between them. Full variable domain (missing parts from reference TRBV9 and TRBJ2-6): DSGVTQTPKHLITATGQRVTLRCSPRSGDLSVYWYQQSLDQGLQFLIQYYNGEERAKGNILERFSAQQFPDLHSELNLSSLELGDSALYFCASSVDGYSGANVLTFGAGSRLTVL.

With regard to this clone: The sample holds other DNA sequences that translate to the same CDR3. The chain joins TRBV27 to TRBJ2-7, with no clear D. Germline assignment: CDR1 MNHEY and CDR2 SMNVEV (reference sequence). Trimming took off 3 bases at V and 0 bases at J, with 6 bases between the two ends. This CDR3 has 13 amino acids. The CDR3, as DNA: TGTGCCAGCAGTTTGGCGAGCTCCTACGAGCAGTACTTC. Protein product: CASSLASSYEQYF.